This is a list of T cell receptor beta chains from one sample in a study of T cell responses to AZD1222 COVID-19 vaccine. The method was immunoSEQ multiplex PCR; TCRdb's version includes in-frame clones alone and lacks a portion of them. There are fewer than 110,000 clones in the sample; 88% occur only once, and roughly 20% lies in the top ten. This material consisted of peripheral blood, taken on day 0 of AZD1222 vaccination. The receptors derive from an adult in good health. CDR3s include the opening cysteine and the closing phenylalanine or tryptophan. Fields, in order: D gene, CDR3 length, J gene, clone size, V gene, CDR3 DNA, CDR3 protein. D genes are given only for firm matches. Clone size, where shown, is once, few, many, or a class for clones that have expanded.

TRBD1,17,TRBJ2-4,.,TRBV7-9,TGTGCCAGCAGCTTAGCCGGGGACAGGGATAGAAGTGACATTCAGTACTTC,CASSLAGDRDRSDIQYF
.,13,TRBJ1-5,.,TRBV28,TGTGCCAGCAGCCTCATGGAAAATCAGCCCCAGCATTTT,CASSLMENQPQHF
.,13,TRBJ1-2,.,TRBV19,TGTGCCAGTAGGAGGGATAGGGTAGATGGCTACACCTTC,CASRRDRVDGYTF
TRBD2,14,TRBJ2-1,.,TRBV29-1,TGCAGCGGGGGGAGGCTAGCGGGAGTCAATGAGCAGTTCTTC,CSGGRLAGVNEQFF
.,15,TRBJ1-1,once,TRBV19,TGTGCCAGTATTCGGGCAGGGGCTACGGACACTGAAGCTTTCTTT,CASIRAGATDTEAFF
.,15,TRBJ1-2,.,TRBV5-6,TGTGCCAGCATCCCGTTTGGGGGCTGGAACTATGGCTACACCTTC,CASIPFGGWNYGYTF
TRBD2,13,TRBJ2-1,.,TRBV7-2,TGTGCCAGCAGCCCACTAGCGGGAGCCGGGCAGTTCTTC,CASSPLAGAGQFF
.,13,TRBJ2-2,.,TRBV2,TGTGCCAGCGGTTCGGGGGGCTCCGGGGAGCTGTTTTTT,CASGSGGSGELFF
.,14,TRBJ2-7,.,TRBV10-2,TGCGCCAGCAGGACGGATACTCCCCCCAACGAGCAGTACTTC,CASRTDTPPNEQYF
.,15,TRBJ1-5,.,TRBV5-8,TGTGCCAGCAGCGTAGAACGGGGGGGCAATCAGCCCCAGCATTTT,CASSVERGGNQPQHF
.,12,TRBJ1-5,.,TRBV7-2,TGTGCCAGCAGCCCAGTCAATCAGCCCCAGCATTTT,CASSPVNQPQHF
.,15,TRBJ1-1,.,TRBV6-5,TGTGCCAGCAGTTACGGGACGCAGGGGAGGACTGAAGCTTTCTTT,CASSYGTQGRTEAFF
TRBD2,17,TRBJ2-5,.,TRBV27,TGTGCCAGCAGTCCCCTCTCGATTAGCGGGAGTCCAGAGACCCAGTACTTC,CASSPLSISGSPETQYF
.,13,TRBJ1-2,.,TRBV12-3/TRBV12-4,TGTGCCAGCAGCACGGACGGTATTAACGGCTACACCTTC,CASSTDGINGYTF
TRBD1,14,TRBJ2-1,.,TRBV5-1,TGCGCCAGCAGCAAGGGACAGCTCGAGGATGAGCAGTTCTTC,CASSKGQLEDEQFF
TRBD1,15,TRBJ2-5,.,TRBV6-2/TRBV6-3,TGTGCCAGCAGTTATGGGACAGCGTGGTCGTGGACCCAGTACTTC,CASSYGTAWSWTQYF
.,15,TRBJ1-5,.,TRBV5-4,TGTGCCAGCAGCTTTTGGGTCGCCGGCAATCAGCCCCAGCATTTT,CASSFWVAGNQPQHF
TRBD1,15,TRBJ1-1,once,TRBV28,TGTGCCAGCAGTTTACCCGACAGGGGTGCCACTGAAGCTTTCTTT,CASSLPDRGATEAFF
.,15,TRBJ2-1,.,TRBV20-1,TGCAGTGCTAGTAGGGACCCCAGCTCCTACAATGAGCAGTTCTTC,CSASRDPSSYNEQFF
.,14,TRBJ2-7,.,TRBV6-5,TGTGCCAGCAGGCCGGTCCAACAAGCCTACGAGCAGTACTTC,CASRPVQQAYEQYF
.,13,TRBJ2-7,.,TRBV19,TGTGCCGCCTCAAGTTCCAGGCTTGGCGAGCAGTACTTC,CAASSSRLGEQYF
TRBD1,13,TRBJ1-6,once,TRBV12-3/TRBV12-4,TGTGCCAGCAGTACAGGGGAGGGATCACCCCTCCACTTT,CASSTGEGSPLHF
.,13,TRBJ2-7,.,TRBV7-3,TGTGCCAGCAGCTTAACGCGAGGGGGAGAGCAGTACTTC,CASSLTRGGEQYF
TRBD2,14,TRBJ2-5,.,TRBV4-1,TGCGCCAGCAGCCAAATACCTAGCGGAGAGACCCAGTACTTC,CASSQIPSGETQYF
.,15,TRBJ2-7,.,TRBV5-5,TGTGCCAGCAGCTCCCCCCCGGCTCATACCTACGAGCAGTACTTC,CASSSPPAHTYEQYF
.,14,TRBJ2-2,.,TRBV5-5,TGTGCCAGCAGCTCACGGAAGAACACCGGGGAGCTGTTTTTT,CASSSRKNTGELFF
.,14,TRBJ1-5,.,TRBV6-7,TGTGCCATCGATGGAGGGGGAGCAAATCAGCCCCAGCATTTT,CAIDGGGANQPQHF
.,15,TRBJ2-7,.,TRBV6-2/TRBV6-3,TGTGCCAGCAGTTACTCGAGTGGTCAGGGGAACGAGCAGTACTTC,CASSYSSGQGNEQYF
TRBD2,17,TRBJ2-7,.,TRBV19,TGTGCCAGTAGTATAGAGATTACTAGCGGGATGTCCTACGAGCAGTACTTC,CASSIEITSGMSYEQYF
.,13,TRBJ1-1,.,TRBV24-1,TGTGCCACCAGTGGATGGGGGACCGCTGAAGCTTTCTTT,CATSGWGTAEAFF
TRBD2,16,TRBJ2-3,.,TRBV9,TGTGCCAGCAGCATTTCTAGCGGGAGTATCACAGATACGCAGTATTTT,CASSISSGSITDTQYF
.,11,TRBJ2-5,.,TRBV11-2,TGTGCCAGCAGCTTAGATGGCCTCCTTTACTTC,CASSLDGLLYF
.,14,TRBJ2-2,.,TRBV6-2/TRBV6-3,TGTGCCAGCAGTTGGCAGTCCAACACCGGGGAGCTGTTTTTT,CASSWQSNTGELFF
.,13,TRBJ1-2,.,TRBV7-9,TGTGCCAGCAGCTTAGGGACCGGGAGTGGCTACACCTTC,CASSLGTGSGYTF
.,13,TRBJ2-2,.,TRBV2,TGTGCCAGCAGTAGGACTAACGCCGGGGAGCTGTTTTTT,CASSRTNAGELFF
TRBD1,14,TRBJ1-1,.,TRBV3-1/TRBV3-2,TGTGCCAGCAGCCAAGAAAACAGGGGATCAGGGGCTTTCTTT,CASSQENRGSGAFF
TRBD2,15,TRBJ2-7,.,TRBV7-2,TGTGCCAGCAGCTTCGTGGGACTAGCATCATACGAGCAGTACTTC,CASSFVGLASYEQYF
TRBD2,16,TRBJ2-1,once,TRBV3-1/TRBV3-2,TGTGCCAGCAGCCAAGAGCCCAGCGGGACGTTCCATGAGCAGTTCTTC,CASSQEPSGTFHEQFF
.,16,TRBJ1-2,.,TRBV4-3,TGCGCCAGCAGCCATACTTCAGGAGCTCCGGGCTATGGCTACACCTTC,CASSHTSGAPGYGYTF
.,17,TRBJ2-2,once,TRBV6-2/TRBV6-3,TGTGCCAGCAGTTACTCGATTGGGACCAGTAACACCGGGGAGCTGTTTTTT,CASSYSIGTSNTGELFF
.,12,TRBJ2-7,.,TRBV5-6,TGTGCCAGCAGCTCCCGACATTACGAGCAGTACTTC,CASSSRHYEQYF
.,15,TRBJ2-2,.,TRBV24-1,TGTGCCACCAGTGACAGGGCCGTGGGACTCGGGGAGCTGTTTTTT,CATSDRAVGLGELFF
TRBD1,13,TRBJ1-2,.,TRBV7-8,TGTGCCAGCAGCCCACAGACAGGGCAGGGCTACACCTTC,CASSPQTGQGYTF
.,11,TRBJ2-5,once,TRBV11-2,TGTGCCAGCAGCCTGGGGGGTTTCGAGTACTTC,CASSLGGFEYF
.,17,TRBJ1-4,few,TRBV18,TGTGCCAGCTCACGAACACGGCCGAGCGCAACTAATGAAAAACTGTTTTTT,CASSRTRPSATNEKLFF
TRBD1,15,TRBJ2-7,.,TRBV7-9,TGTGCCAGCAGCTTAGGGGACAGCAGCTCCTACGAGCAGTACTTC,CASSLGDSSSYEQYF
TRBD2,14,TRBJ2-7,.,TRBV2,TGTGCCAGCTCCAGGACTAGCGGCTCCTACGAGCAGTACTTC,CASSRTSGSYEQYF
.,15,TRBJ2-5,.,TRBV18,TGTGCCAGCTCACCACCGGGGGGTGTGGGAGAGACCCAGTACTTC,CASSPPGGVGETQYF
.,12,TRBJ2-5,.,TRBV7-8,TGTGCCAGCAGCCGGGACCAACAGCCCCAGTACTTC,CASSRDQQPQYF
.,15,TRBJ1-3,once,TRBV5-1,TGCGCCAGCAGCTTGGAGCCAGGGACTGGAAACACCATATATTTT,CASSLEPGTGNTIYF
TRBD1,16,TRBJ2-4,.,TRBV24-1,TGTGCCACCAGTGATCCATCTTGGGGACAGGGCCACATTCAGTACTTC,CATSDPSWGQGHIQYF
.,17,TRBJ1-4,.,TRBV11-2,TGTGCCAGCAGCTTACTAAGCCAGGGTGGCCCTAATGAAAAACTGTTTTTT,CASSLLSQGGPNEKLFF
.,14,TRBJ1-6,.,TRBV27,TGTGCCACCCGGAAAACCCCGCCGGATTCACCCCTCCACTTT,CATRKTPPDSPLHF
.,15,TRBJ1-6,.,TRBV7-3,TGTGCCAGCAGCTTAGAGGGAGGTGGGGGCTCACCCCTCCACTTT,CASSLEGGGGSPLHF
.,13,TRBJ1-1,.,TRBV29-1,TGCAGCGTTGAACAGGGCAGGCGGACTGAAGCTTTCTTT,CSVEQGRRTEAFF